This TCR beta chain was recovered during a study of vaccination effects on CD4 cells after COVID-19. CDR1 ENHRY and CDR2 SYGVKD come from the germline V gene. V was cut by 10 bases and J by 0 bases, with 25 bases left in between. The CDR3 covers 18 residues. Before sequencing took place, the ViraFEST assay used viral peptide pools to expand antigen-specific CD4+ T cells. Once cultured for roughly 10 days, the cells underwent separation to obtain CD4+ T cells. Two doses of either BNT162b2 or mRNA-1273 were given to each participant. None of these healthy vaccinees had been infected with SARS-CoV-2 before vaccination. Researchers reported culturing approximately 1.8 million PBMC in each well, adding about 11 IU/ml IL-2 and about 9.5 ug/ml peptides. This clone was detected only a few times. Its cognate antigen is unknown. The repertoire was sequenced with immunoSEQ multiplex PCR; TCRdb's copy has only in-frame clones and lacks some. The data contain over 50,000 clones, less than 80% of them seen just once; the ten biggest clones take up less than 1.5%.

The receptor comes from a human donor who received a COVID-19 vaccine. The material was CD4+ T cells from PBMCs cultured with HCoV-229E spike peptides, obtained after COVID-19 vaccination. The V call is TRBV10-3, the J call TRBJ1-3; D remains ambiguous. The CDR3 loop is CATSSAATTFSSGNTIYF. The CDR3, as DNA: TGTGCCACCTCCTCAGCGGCGACAACTTTTAGCTCTGGAAACACCATATATTTT.